This TCR beta chain was identified in a study of beta chain features in type 1 diabetes. Whole-study results and caveats: TCRB CDR3s from Type 1 diabetes patients were moderately but significantly shorter in all four CD4+ subsets.

The CDR3 is 16 residues long. Trimming stripped 4 bases from V and 1 base from J, with 14 bases between. Germline V gene lookup returns CDR1 SGDLS and CDR2 YYNGEE. All of the isolated RNA was reverse transcribed, so expressed TCRB transcripts were sequenced. Only in-frame clones appear in the TCRdb table, and some are missing; sequencing was by immunoSEQ multiplex PCR. The data show 600,000 to 700,000 clones, roughly 13% seen once. A few counts support this clone. Its specificity is unknown. The clonotype comes from a young man with type 1 diabetes. This chain joins TRBV9 and TRBJ2-2; D is undetermined. The sequencing sample was made of naive CD4+ T cells from blood. The CDR3 reads CASSNKKTENTGELFF. CDR3 DNA sequence: TGTGCCAGCAGCAACAAAAAGACGGAGAACACCGGGGAGCTGTTTTTT.